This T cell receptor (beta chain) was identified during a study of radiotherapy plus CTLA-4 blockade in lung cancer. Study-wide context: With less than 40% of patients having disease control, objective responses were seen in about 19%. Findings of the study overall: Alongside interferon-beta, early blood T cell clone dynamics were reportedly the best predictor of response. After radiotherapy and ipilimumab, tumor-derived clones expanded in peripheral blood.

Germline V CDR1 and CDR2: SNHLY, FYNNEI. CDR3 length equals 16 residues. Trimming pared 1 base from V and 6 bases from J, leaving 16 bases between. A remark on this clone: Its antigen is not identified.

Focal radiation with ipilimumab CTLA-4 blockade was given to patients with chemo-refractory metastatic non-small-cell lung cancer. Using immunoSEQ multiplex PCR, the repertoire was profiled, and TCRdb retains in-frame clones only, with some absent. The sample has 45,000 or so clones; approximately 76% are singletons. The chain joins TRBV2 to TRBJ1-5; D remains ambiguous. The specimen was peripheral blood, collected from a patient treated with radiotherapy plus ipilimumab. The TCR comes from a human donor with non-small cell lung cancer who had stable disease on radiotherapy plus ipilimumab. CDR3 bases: TGTGCCAGCAGTGAAGGATCCTCCTCTCGTCGTCAGCCCCAGCATTTT. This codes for CASSEGSSSRRQPQHF.